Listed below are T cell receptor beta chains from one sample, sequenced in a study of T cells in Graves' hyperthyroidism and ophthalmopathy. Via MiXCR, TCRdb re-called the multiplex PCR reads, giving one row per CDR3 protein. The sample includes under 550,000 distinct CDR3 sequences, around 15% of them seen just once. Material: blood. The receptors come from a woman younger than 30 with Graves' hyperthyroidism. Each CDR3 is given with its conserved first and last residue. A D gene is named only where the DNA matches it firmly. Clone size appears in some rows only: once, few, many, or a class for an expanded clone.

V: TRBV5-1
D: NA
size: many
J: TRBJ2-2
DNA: TGCGCCAGCAGCTCGTCGGGACACTTCACCGGGGAGCTGTTTTTT
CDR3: CASSSSGHFTGELFF

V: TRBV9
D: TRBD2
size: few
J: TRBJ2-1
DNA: TGTGCCAGCAGCGTAAGTGGGTTGGGACTAGCGGGAGACAGTGAGCAGTTCTTC
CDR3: CASSVSGLGLAGDSEQFF

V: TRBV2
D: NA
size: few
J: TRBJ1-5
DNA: TGTGCCAGCAGGTACAGTACAGTGAGCAATCAGCCCCAGCATTTT
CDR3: CASRYSTVSNQPQHF

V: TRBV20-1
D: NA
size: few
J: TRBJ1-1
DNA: TGCAGTGCTAGACAGTCCCGGTTGAACACTGAAGCTTTCTTT
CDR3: CSARQSRLNTEAFF

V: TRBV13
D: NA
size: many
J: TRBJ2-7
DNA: TGTGCCAGCAGCGGGGGGGCTAGGGTCTACGAGCAGTACTTC
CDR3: CASSGGARVYEQYF

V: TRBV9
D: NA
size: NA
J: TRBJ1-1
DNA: TGTGCCAGCAGCGTAGAGGACACCTCTACTGAAGCTTTCTTT
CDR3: CASSVEDTSTEAFF

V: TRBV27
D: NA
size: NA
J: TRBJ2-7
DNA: TGTGCCAGCAGTTTAGGGCCAGGGCGGTCCTACGAGCAGTACTTC
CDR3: CASSLGPGRSYEQYF

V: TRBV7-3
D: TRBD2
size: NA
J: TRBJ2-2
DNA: TGTGCCAGCAGCTCGAGACGACTAGCGGGAGACAACACCGGGGAGCTGTTTTTT
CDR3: CASSSRRLAGDNTGELFF

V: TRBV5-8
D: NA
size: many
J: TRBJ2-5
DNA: TGTGCCAGCAGCTTGGAGCAAGTTCAGGGCCTAGAGACCCAGTACTTC
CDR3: CASSLEQVQGLETQYF

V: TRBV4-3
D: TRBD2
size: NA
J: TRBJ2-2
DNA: TGCGCCAGCAGCCGTAGTACTAGCGGGAGGCCCCCGAACACCGGGGAGCTGTTTTTT
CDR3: CASSRSTSGRPPNTGELFF

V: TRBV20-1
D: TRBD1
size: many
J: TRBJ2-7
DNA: TGCAGTGCTAGAGGTGGGACAGGGTCCCACGAGCAGTACTTC
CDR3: CSARGGTGSHEQYF

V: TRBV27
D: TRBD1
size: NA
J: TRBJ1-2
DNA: TGTGCCAGCAGCCCGCAGGGGGCGGACTATGGCTACACCTTC
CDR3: CASSPQGADYGYTF

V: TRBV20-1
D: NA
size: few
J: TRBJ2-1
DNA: TGCAGTGCTAGAGGCCGACAGAGGGTCCGCAATGAGCAGTTCTTC
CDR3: CSARGRQRVRNEQFF

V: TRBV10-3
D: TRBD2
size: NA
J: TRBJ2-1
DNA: TGTGCCATCACCAGCGGGGGTTACAATGAGCAGTTCTTC
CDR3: CAITSGGYNEQFF

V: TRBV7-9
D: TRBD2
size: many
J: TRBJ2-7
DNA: TGTGCCAGCAGCAGCGGGACTAGCGGGAGTAATAACGAGCAGTACTTC
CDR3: CASSSGTSGSNNEQYF

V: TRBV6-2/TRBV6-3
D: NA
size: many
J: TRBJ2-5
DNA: TGTGCCAGCACGGGACACCCTTTAGAGACCCAGTACTTC
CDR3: CASTGHPLETQYF

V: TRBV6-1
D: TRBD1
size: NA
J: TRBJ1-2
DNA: TGTGCCAGCAGCAGGGACAGTGCTAACTATGGCTACACCTTC
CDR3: CASSRDSANYGYTF

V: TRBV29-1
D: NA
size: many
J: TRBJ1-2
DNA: TGCAGCGTTGACGCGGTTAACTATGGCTACACCTTC
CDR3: CSVDAVNYGYTF

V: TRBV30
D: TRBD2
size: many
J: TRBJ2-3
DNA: TGTGCCTGGAGTGACGGGACTAGCGGGAAAATAGATACGCAGTATTTT
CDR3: CAWSDGTSGKIDTQYF

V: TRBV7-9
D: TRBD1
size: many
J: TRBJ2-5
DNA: TGTGCCAGCAGCTTTCCCACGGGACAGGGGTTGGAGACCCAGTACTTC
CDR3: CASSFPTGQGLETQYF

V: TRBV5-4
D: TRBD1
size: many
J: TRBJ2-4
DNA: TGTGCCAGCAGCCGAGAGGGGGCGCGCCAAAACATTCAGTACTTC
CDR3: CASSREGARQNIQYF

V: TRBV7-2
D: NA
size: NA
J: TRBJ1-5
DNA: TGTGCCTGGAGTGGGGTAGCCAGGCAGCCCCAGCATTTT
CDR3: CAWSGVARQPQHF

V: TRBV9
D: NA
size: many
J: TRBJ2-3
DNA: TGTGCCAGCAGCACGGGTGTCCTAGGCACAGATACGCAGTATTTT
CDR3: CASSTGVLGTDTQYF

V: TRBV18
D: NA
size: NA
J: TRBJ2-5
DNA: TGTGCCAGCGCCGAACACCTAGGAGGGGAGACCCAGTACTTC
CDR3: CASAEHLGGETQYF

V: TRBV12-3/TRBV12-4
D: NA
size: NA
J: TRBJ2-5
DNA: TGTGCCAGCAGCCAGTACCAAGAGACCCAGTGCTTC
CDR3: CASSQYQETQCF

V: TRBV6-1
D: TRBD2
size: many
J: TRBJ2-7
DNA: TGTGCCAGCACCCAAAGCGGGAGATCCTACGAGCAGTACTTC
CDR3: CASTQSGRSYEQYF

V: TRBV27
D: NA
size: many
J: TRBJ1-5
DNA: TGTGCCAGCAGTTCAAGGGTCGGGAATCAGCCCCAGCATTTT
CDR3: CASSSRVGNQPQHF

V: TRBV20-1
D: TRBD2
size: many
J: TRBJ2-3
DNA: TGCAGTGCTAGGTCGCCGGCTAGCGGAACCACAGATACGCAGTATTTT
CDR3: CSARSPASGTTDTQYF

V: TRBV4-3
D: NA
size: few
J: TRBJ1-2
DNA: TGCGCCAGCAGCCAGGTGTTGGGGAAGAACACCTATGGCTACACCTTC
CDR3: CASSQVLGKNTYGYTF

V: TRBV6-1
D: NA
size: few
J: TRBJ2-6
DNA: TGTGCCAGCAGTGGTTCGAGGGGGATCTCTGGGGCCAACGTCCTGACTTTC
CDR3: CASSGSRGISGANVLTF

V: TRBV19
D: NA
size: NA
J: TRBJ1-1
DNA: TGTGCCACAAGGACAGTCACTGAAGCTTTCTTT
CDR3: CATRTVTEAFF

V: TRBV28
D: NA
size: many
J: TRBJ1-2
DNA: TGCGCCAGCAGCTCAGCAGGGAACAACTATGGCTACACCTTC
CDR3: CASSSAGNNYGYTF

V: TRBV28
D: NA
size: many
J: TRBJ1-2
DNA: TGTGCCAGCTATACGGAAAACTATGGCTACACCTTC
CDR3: CASYTENYGYTF

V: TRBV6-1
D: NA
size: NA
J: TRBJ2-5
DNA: TGTGCCAACAGTGACACCCGGGAAACTGGTGGGGAGACCCAGTACTTC
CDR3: CANSDTRETGGETQYF

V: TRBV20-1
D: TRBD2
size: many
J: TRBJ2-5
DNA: TGCAGTGCTAGAGTTGGCGGGAGGGAGACCCAGTACTTC
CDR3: CSARVGGRETQYF

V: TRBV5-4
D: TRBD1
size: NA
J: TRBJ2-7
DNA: TGTGCCAGCAGCTTGGACAGGGGTCCCCACGAGCAGTACTTC
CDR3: CASSLDRGPHEQYF

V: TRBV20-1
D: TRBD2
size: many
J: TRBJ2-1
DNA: TGCAGTGCATCAGGACTAGCGGGCTACAATGAGCAGTTCTTC
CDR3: CSASGLAGYNEQFF

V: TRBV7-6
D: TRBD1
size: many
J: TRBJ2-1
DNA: TGTGCCAGCAGAACCGGGACAGGGGGCTACAATGAGCAGTTCTTC
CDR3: CASRTGTGGYNEQFF

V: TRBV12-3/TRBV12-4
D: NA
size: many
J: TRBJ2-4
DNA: TGTGCCAGCAGTTTACAAACAGGGGATACTAGCGTTCTAGCCAAAAACATTCAGTACTTC
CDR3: CASSLQTGDTSVLAKNIQYF

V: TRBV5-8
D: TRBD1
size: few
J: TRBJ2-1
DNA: TGTGCCAGCTTTGGGGGGACAGGGAATGTTGGTGGGTCCTACAATGAGCAGTTCTTC
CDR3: CASFGGTGNVGGSYNEQFF

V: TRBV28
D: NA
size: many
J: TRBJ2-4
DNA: TGTGCCAGCAGTTTGTCCCCACTAAAAAACATTCAGTACTTC
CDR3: CASSLSPLKNIQYF

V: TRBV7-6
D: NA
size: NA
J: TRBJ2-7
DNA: TGTGCCAGCAGCTTAAGGTATATGGGGAGAACCTACAATGAGCAGTACTTC
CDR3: CASSLRYMGRTYNEQYF

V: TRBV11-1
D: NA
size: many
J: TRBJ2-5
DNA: TGTGCCAGCAGCTTAGGGTCGTTCGGGGAGACCCAGTACTTC
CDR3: CASSLGSFGETQYF

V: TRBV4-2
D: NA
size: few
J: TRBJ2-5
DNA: TGTGCCAGCAGCCAAGATCTTCGGAGGAGCATACCCCAAGAGACCCAGTACTTC
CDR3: CASSQDLRRSIPQETQYF

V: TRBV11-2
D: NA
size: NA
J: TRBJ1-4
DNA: TGTGCCAGCAGCTTACCCCGGGACAAGAGTGAAAAACTGTTTTTT
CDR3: CASSLPRDKSEKLFF

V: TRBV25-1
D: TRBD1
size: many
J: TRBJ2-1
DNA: TGTGCCAGCAGAATAGGACAGGGGGTTTTTAATGAGCAGTTCTTC
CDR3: CASRIGQGVFNEQFF

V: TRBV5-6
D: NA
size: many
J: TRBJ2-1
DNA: TGTGCCAGCAGCTTGGGGGAGATCCGACGGGTCTCCTACAATGAGCAGTTCTTC
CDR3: CASSLGEIRRVSYNEQFF

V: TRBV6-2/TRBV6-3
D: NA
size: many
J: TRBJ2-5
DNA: TGTGCCAGCCAAGGTGGTAACCAAGAGACCCAGTACTTC
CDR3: CASQGGNQETQYF

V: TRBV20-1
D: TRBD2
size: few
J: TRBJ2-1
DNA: TGCAGTGCTAGGGGCCTAAGCGGGAAGCTCCCCACTTTTTACAATGAGCAGTTCTTC
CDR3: CSARGLSGKLPTFYNEQFF